This T cell receptor (beta chain) stems from a study of T-cell memory formation after mild COVID-19. The ends lost 6 bases at V and 0 bases at J; junction bases unmatched: 3. CDR1 and CDR2 from the germline V gene are SNHLY and FYNNEI. The CDR3 is 14 amino acids. Study findings and constraints: Day 15 to 85 contracting clones showed balanced CD4/CD8; day 15 to 37 expanders favored CD4+. Contracting CD4+ clones sat mainly in CM and EM; CD8+ in EMRA. Still unconfirmed is whether the second-wave clones peaking on day 37 recognized SARS-CoV-2.

This clonotype was observed a few times. Antigen unknown. Employing constant-segment primers, 5'RACE generated TCR alpha and TCR beta cDNA libraries bearing sample barcodes and UMIs. TCRdb re-analysed the 5' RACE reads in MiXCR, keeping a single row per CDR3 protein. The sample has roughly 500,000 distinct CDR3 sequences; roughly 21% are singletons. The receptor was isolated from an adult woman who had mild COVID-19 (a few samples of this study predate the infection). Cell type and time point are not known. This chain connects TRBV2 to TRBJ2-7; the match to TRBD2 covers 9 bases. The sequenced material came from PBMCs or a T cell subset sorted from them (not recorded which). The CDR3 spells CASRERGASYEQYF. Written as DNA, the CDR3 is TGTGCCAGCAGGGAGCGGGGGGCCTCCTACGAGCAGTACTTC.